This T cell receptor beta chain is drawn from a study of CD8 T cells in Susac syndrome. RNA amounts of about 0.5 to 1 ug underwent reverse transcription with random hexamers. TCR beta CDR3 was amplified by immunoSEQ multiplex PCR. This amplification extended across 54 Vbeta and 13 Jbeta segments. TCRdb reanalysed the immunoSEQ multiplex PCR reads using MiXCR and keeps one entry per CDR3 protein. The table lists about 180,000 distinct CDR3 sequences, 85% to 95% of them singletons. The CDR3 totals 13 residues. CDR1 is SGHNT and CDR2 is YYREEE in the germline V gene (reference sequence). Trimming took 0 bases from V and 8 from J, leaving 11 bases between them.

Sequenced sample: CD4+ T cells from PBMCs. This chain uses TRBV5-4 with TRBJ1-2, with D unclear. The clonotype was recovered from a human donor with Susac syndrome. CDR3 nucleotides: TGTGCCAGCAGCTTGGGTGGGGTCGAAGGCTACACCTTC. Translated: CASSLGGVEGYTF.